Following are 14 T cell receptor beta chains from one sample sequenced in a study of response to subunit inactivated influenza vaccine. TCRdb itself ran the RT-PCR reads through MiXCR, one entry per CDR3 protein. The sample contains 500,000 to 750,000 distinct CDR3 sequences, 14% of which appear only once. The source material was PBMCs from blood, sampled 11 to 12 days after vaccination. These receptors originate from a man between 50 and 59 years old who received an inactivated influenza vaccine.

The chain is built from TRBV5-1 and TRBJ1-2, with a weak D call TRBD1 (5 bases). V lost 0 bases, J lost 1 base, and 13 bases lay in between. This CDR3 is 16 amino acids long. Germline V gene data show CDR1 as SGHRS and CDR2 as YFSETQ. CDR3 sequence reads: CASSLVASTVNYGYTF. The CDR3 DNA reads TGCGCCAGCAGCTTGGTTGCCTCGACAGTTAACTATGGCTACACCTTC.

The chain links TRBV5-1 to TRBJ2-3, with 12 bases identical to TRBD2. CDR3 length: 15 amino acids. V gave up 1 base and J gave up 10 bases; unmatched junction bases: 7. Germline CDR1 SGHRS, CDR2 YFSETQ. CDR3 residues: CASSLFASGRASQYF. CDR3 DNA: TGCGCCAGCAGCTTGTTCGCTAGCGGGAGGGCCTCGCAGTATTTT.

This clonotype came up many times. The V call is TRBV2, the J call TRBJ2-5; the match to TRBD2 covers 7 bases. CDR1 and CDR2 from the germline V gene are SNHLY and FYNNEI. The ends lost 7 bases at V and 4 bases at J; junction bases unmatched: 9. This CDR3 comprises 14 residues. The CDR3, as DNA: TGTGCCAGCACTCAGGCGGGGAGGGCAGAGACCCAGTACTTC. It codes for CASTQAGRAETQYF.

The V call is TRBV29-1, the J call TRBJ1-2; 7 bases map to TRBD1. The germline gives CDR1 SQVTM, CDR2 ANQGSEA. The CDR3 spans 13 residues. With V trimmed by 3 bases and J by 5 bases, 6 bases remained unmatched. CDR3 sequence reads: CSVDKGARYGYTF. CDR3 DNA: TGCAGCGTTGATAAGGGGGCGAGGTATGGCTACACCTTC.

The chain joins TRBV5-6 to TRBJ2-7, with D perhaps TRBD1 (5 bases). The CDR3 has 12 residues. The germline gives CDR1 SGHDT, CDR2 YYEEEE. V lost 4 bases and J lost 6, with 11 bases in between. CDR3 coding DNA: TGTGCCAGCAGCCGCCTGGGGCTCGAGCAGTACTTC. This sequence encodes CASSRLGLEQYF.

This chain joins TRBV4-3 and TRBJ1-5; D not resolved. The CDR3 runs to 18 residues. Trimming took off 0 bases at V and 0 bases at J, with 15 bases between the two ends. Looked up from germline, CDR1 is LGHNA and CDR2 is YSLEER. CDR3 nucleotides: TGCGCCAGCAGCCAAGATCTAGACAATTTCCTTAGCAATCAGCCCCAGCATTTT. Translation gives CASSQDLDNFLSNQPQHF.

This clonotype turned up a few times. V is TRBV20-1 and J is TRBJ2-1; possibly TRBD2 for D (5 bases). From germline, CDR1 is DFQATT and CDR2 SNEGSKA (reference sequence). With 6 bases removed from V and 7 bases from J, the gap between germline ends came to 16 bases. The length of the CDR3 is 13 residues. CDR3 loop: CSALPLVWNEQFF. The CDR3 DNA reads TGCAGTGCGCTACCACTAGTTTGGAATGAGCAGTTCTTC.

This clonotype has a count of ten or more. The chain combines TRBV11-1 with TRBJ1-2, with D maybe TRBD1 (5 bases). Trimming stripped 1 base from V and 0 bases from J, with 18 bases between. Per the germline V gene, CDR1 is SGHAT and CDR2 is FQDESV (reference sequence). CDR3 length equals 18 residues. The CDR3: CASSLVSFRRTPNYGYTF. CDR3 nucleotide sequence: TGTGCCAGCAGCTTAGTATCATTCCGAAGGACACCTAACTATGGCTACACCTTC.

This clonotype was found a few times. The rearrangement links TRBV4-3 to TRBJ1-1; D may be TRBD1 (6 bases). Trimming pared 4 bases from V and 6 bases from J, leaving 15 bases between. This CDR3 spans 14 amino acids. The germline V gene has CDR1 LGHNA and CDR2 YSLEER. The CDR3 bases are TGCGCCAGCAGCCCTGCGGGCAGGGGACCTGAAGCTTTCTTT. Encoded protein: CASSPAGRGPEAFF.

The table lists this clonotype with many counts. The V and J genes are TRBV7-7 and TRBJ2-2, with D uncertain. Germline values: CDR1 SSHAT, CDR2 FNYEAQ (reference sequence). The germline V and J ends were trimmed by 2 bases and 0 bases, with 7 bases remaining between them. The CDR3 is 15 residues long. The CDR3 nucleotides read TGTGCCAGCAGCTTAACAACAGCGAACACCGGGGAGCTGTTTTTT. Translating it yields CASSLTTANTGELFF.

This clonotype appeared a few times. An end of the junction differs from the germline gene, which may be a read error. The chain links TRBV2 to TRBJ2-1, with no clear D. CDR1 and CDR2 from the germline V gene are SNHLY and FYNNEI. CDR3 length: 11 residues. The CDR3 loop is CASSEVNEQFF. DNA of the CDR3: TGTGCCAGCAGCGAAGTTAATGAGCAGTTCTTC.

This clonotype was recorded a few times. The rearrangement joins TRBV12-3 or TRBV12-4 to TRBJ1-4; D is possibly TRBD1 (5 bases). Trimming left V 5 bases short and J 11 bases short, with 12 bases between. This CDR3 has 12 amino acids. DNA for the CDR3: TGTGCCAGCAGTCCGGGACCCTGGAAACTGTTTTTT. This sequence encodes CASSPGPWKLFF.

The chain has TRBV6-1 and TRBJ2-7, with 8 bases that match TRBD2. The germline gives CDR1 MNHNS, CDR2 SASEGT. Unmatched junction bases numbered 14, after V lost 5 bases and J lost 2 bases. The CDR3 runs to 17 residues. This chain's CDR3 is CASSTTFPGLETYEQYF. The CDR3 region has the DNA TGTGCCAGCAGTACGACCTTTCCGGGACTAGAGACCTACGAGCAGTACTTC.

This clonotype came up a few times. CDR3 protein: CASSPWQGATNYGYTF. CDR3 DNA: TGTGCCAGTAGCCCCTGGCAGGGGGCTACTAACTATGGCTACACCTTC. The chain carries TRBV19 and TRBJ1-2; 8 nucleotides agree with TRBD1. The germline gives CDR1 LNHDA, CDR2 SQIVND (reference sequence). V gave up 6 bases and J gave up 0 bases; unmatched junction bases: 9. The CDR3 has 16 residues.